The sequence of this T cell receptor beta chain was determined in a study of T-cell memory formation after mild COVID-19. Germline loops: CDR1 SGHRS, CDR2 YFSETQ. V lost 5 bases and J 1 base, leaving 21 bases between the germline ends. The CDR3 totals 17 residues. Each CDR3 protein gets one entry after TCRdb re-called the 5' RACE reads with MiXCR. The repertoire has hundreds of thousands of distinct CDR3 sequences, around a quarter of them found once; the top ten carry approximately 13%. The sample holds a few counts of this clonotype. Source material: PBMCs or a T cell subset sorted from them (not recorded which). V usage is TRBV5-1 and J usage is TRBJ1-1; D is unclear. This receptor was taken from an adult woman who had mild COVID-19 (a few samples of this study predate the infection). Cell type and time point are not known. The DNA of the CDR3 is TGCGCCAGCAGACGGGCGCTCCTGGTCGCAGGGAACACTGAAGCTTTCTTT. Its translation: CASRRALLVAGNTEAFF.